The T cell receptor (beta chain) described here comes from a study of T cell responses to AZD1222 COVID-19 vaccine. Repertoires were generated with immunoSEQ multiplex PCR, while TCRdb's copy carries only in-frame clones and drops some. Here the sample spans over 35,000 clones, roughly 75% being singletons. This clone was detected a few times. Its target is not known. The CDR3 has 17 residues. The V and J ends lost 3 bases and 0 bases respectively, with 17 bases between them. Germline V gene data show CDR1 as SGHDN and CDR2 as FVKESK. Points from the study as a whole: Only a handful of AZD1222 recipients were seropositive at baseline. Spike was spanned by vaccine-associated CD4 TCRs, with dominance at 160-218 and 743-854. The breadth and depth of Spike-specific TCRs increased once two AZD1222 doses had been given. Samples come after the peak T cell response, not at day 14.

V and J are TRBV14 and TRBJ2-5; TRBD2 is a possible D gene (7 bases). The clonotype was recovered from an adult who received the MenACWY meningococcal vaccine as a control. The sequencing here drew on peripheral blood, taken 28 days after the second dose of the MenACWY control vaccine. CDR3 amino acids: CASSHRGGYGYQETQYF. The CDR3 DNA is TGTGCCAGCAGCCACCGCGGGGGCTACGGGTACCAAGAGACCCAGTACTTC.